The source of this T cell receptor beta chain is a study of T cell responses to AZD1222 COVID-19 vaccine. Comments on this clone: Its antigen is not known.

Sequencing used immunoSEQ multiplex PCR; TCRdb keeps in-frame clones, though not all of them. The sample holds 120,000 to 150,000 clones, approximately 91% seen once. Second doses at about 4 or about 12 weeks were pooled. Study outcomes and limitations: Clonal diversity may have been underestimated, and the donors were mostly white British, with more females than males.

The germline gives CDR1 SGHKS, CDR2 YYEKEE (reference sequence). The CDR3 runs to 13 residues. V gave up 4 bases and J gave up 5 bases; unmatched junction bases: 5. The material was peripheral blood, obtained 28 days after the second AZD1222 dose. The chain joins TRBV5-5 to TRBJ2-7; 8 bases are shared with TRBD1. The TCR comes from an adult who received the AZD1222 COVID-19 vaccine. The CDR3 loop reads CASSPDRVNEQYF. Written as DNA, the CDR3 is TGTGCCAGCAGCCCGGACAGGGTCAACGAGCAGTACTTC.